This entry is about one T cell receptor (beta chain). The antigen is not known. The data stem from a study of OX40 agonist ivuxolimab in advanced cancers. Study observations and caveats: Both CD4+ and CD8+ T cell populations in blood had undergone clonal expansion by week 6 at 0.1 to 3.0 mg/kg. Certain nonresponding patients likewise had low normalized T-cell clonal expansion. Mean expanded clone counts were higher in CD8+ than CD4+ T cells.

The ends lost 2 bases at V and 3 bases at J; junction bases unmatched: 6. CDR1 and CDR2 (germline): ENHRY, SYGVKD. CDR3 length: 15 residues. Here immunoSEQ multiplex PCR was the method, and the copy in TCRdb shows in-frame clones only, minus some. Seen here are about 72,000 clones, around 90% observed once, and the top ten hold under 1.5%. The specimen comprised CD4+ or CD8+ T cells sorted from blood, sampled in a trial of the OX40 agonist ivuxolimab. This chain joins TRBV10-3 and TRBJ1-1; 7 positions agree with TRBD1. This clonotype was sampled from an adult with an advanced solid tumor such as melanoma, head and neck, liver or kidney cancer. The CDR3 here is CAISETGVRDTEAFF. As DNA, the CDR3 is TGTGCCATCAGTGAGACAGGGGTACGAGACACTGAAGCTTTCTTT.